One sample yielded the 27 T cell receptor beta chains listed below, sequenced in a study of T cells expressing NK-cell markers. TCRdb reanalyzed the 5' RACE reads, giving one entry per CDR3 protein sequence and no DNA. This repertoire comprises roughly 180,000 distinct CDR3 sequences; its ten largest clones make up roughly 20%. The sequencing sample was made of blood T cells: a sorted CD56 or NKG2C T cell subset, CD4+ or CD8+ T cells, or bulk PBMC T cells (not recorded which). These receptors originate from a woman aged 18 to 75 in good health.

This chain connects TRBV6-1 to TRBJ1-1; the TCRdb call, TRBD1, lacks DNA for checking. The CDR3 is made up of 15 amino acids. The germline CDR1 and CDR2 sequences are MNHNS and SASEGT. The CDR3 here is CASSTRRTGVFEAFF.

V usage is TRBV20-1 and J usage is TRBJ1-6; TCRdb's D gene call, TRBD1, goes unchecked for lack of DNA. Looked up from germline, CDR1 is DFQATT and CDR2 is SNEGSKA (reference sequence). CDR3 size: 17 residues. CDR3 loop: CSAGPGPGQGYNSPLHF.

This chain joins TRBV7-3 and TRBJ2-1; TCRdb's D gene call, TRBD1, goes unchecked for lack of DNA. This CDR3 spans 13 amino acids. In germline, CDR1 is SGHTA, CDR2 FQGTGA. CDR3 sequence reads: CASSSSRGNEQFF.

The chain combines TRBV5-1 with TRBJ2-5; the D gene TCRdb calls, TRBD1, cannot be checked with no DNA. Per germline, CDR1 SGHRS and CDR2 YFSETQ. The CDR3 covers 15 residues. The CDR3 loop is CASSLGGTKEETQYF. Full variable domain (rest looked up from reference TRBV5-1 and TRBJ2-5): KAGVTQTPRYLIKTRGQQVTLSCSPISGHRSVSWYQQTPGQGLQFLFEYFSETQRNKGNFPGRFSGRQFSNSRSEMNVSTLELGDSALYLCASSLGGTKEETQYFGPGTRLLVL.

V gene TRBV20-1 combines with J gene TRBJ2-7; TCRdb's D call of TRBD2 is untestable without DNA. The germline gives CDR1 DFQATT, CDR2 SNEGSKA (reference sequence). This CDR3 region has 15 residues. CDR3 region: CSARDPPGGDYEQYF.

The chain combines TRBV10-3 with TRBJ1-6; TCRdb proposes TRBD1, but this gene call is untestable without DNA. This CDR3 comprises 16 residues. Germline-derived CDR1 and CDR2 are ENHRY and SYGVKD. The chain's CDR3 is CAISRTGTGGNSPLHF.

The V gene is TRBV29-1, the J gene TRBJ1-1. The CDR3 consists of 14 residues. Germline V gene sequence: CDR1 SQVTM, CDR2 ANQGSEA. CDR3 sequence reads: CSVVGGYGNTEAFF. Supplemented by reference TRBV29-1 and TRBJ1-1, the full variable domain reads SAVISQKPSRDICQRGTSLTIQCQVDSQVTMMFWYRQQPGQSLTLIATANQGSEATYESGFVIDKFPISRPNLTFSTLTVSNMSPEDSSIYLCSVVGGYGNTEAFFGQGTRLTVV.

The chain couples TRBV18 to TRBJ2-5; lacking DNA, the TRBD1 call made by TCRdb goes unchecked. The CDR3 is 12 amino acids. Germline-derived CDR1 and CDR2 are KGHSH and LQKENI. This CDR3 is CASRGGGETQYF.

This chain joins TRBV7-2 and TRBJ2-3; without DNA, the TCRdb call of TRBD2 cannot be checked. Germline V lookup: CDR1 SGHTA, CDR2 FQGNSA. The CDR3 loop spans 15 amino acids. The CDR3 reads CASSSGTSAPDTQYF.

This chain joins TRBV6-7 and TRBJ2-7. TRBV6-7 is assigned to the ORF class and has an uncertain function. The CDR3 is 15 residues long. CDR3 residues: CASSYRAGAGYEQYF.

The chain uses TRBV5-1 and TRBJ2-1; TCRdb's D call of TRBD2 is untestable without DNA. CDR1 and CDR2 from the germline V gene are SGHRS and YFSETQ. This CDR3 has 18 residues. CDR3 protein: CASSLVGILAGNYNEQFF. Drawing the rest from reference TRBV5-1 and TRBJ2-1, the complete variable domain is KAGVTQTPRYLIKTRGQQVTLSCSPISGHRSVSWYQQTPGQGLQFLFEYFSETQRNKGNFPGRFSGRQFSNSRSEMNVSTLELGDSALYLCASSLVGILAGNYNEQFFGPGTRLTVL.

The CDR3: CASGQRTGHHTDTQYF. The chain carries TRBV12-5 and TRBJ2-3; no DNA is available, so the TRBD1 call from TCRdb remains unchecked. Germline CDR1 LGHNT, CDR2 FRNRAP. This CDR3 contains 16 residues. The complete variable domain, with remaining parts taken from reference TRBV12-5 and TRBJ2-3, reads DARVTQTPRHKVTEMGQEVTMRCQPILGHNTVFWYRQTMMQGLELLAYFRNRAPLDDSGMPKDRFSAEMPDATLATLKIQPSEPRDSAVYFCASGQRTGHHTDTQYFGPGTRLTVL.

The chain uses TRBV28 and TRBJ1-1; the TCRdb call, TRBD1, lacks DNA for checking. CDR1 and CDR2 from the germline V gene are MDHEN and SYDVKM. The CDR3 covers 14 residues. The CDR3 loop is CASSLQGLNTEAFF.

V gene TRBV24-1 combines with J gene TRBJ2-1. Per germline, CDR1 KGHDR and CDR2 SFDVKD. The CDR3 runs 14 residues. CDR3 in amino acids: CATRGRSSYNEQFF.

CDR3 sequence reads: CASSFQLAGTDTQYF. The chain links TRBV7-9 to TRBJ2-3; with no DNA, the TCRdb D assignment of TRBD2 cannot be verified. The CDR3 length is 15 residues. From germline, CDR1 is SEHNR and CDR2 FQNEAQ (reference sequence). Drawing the rest from reference TRBV7-9 and TRBJ2-3, the complete variable domain is DTGVSQNPRHKITKRGQNVTFRCDPISEHNRLYWYRQTLGQGPEFLTYFQNEAQLEKSRLLSDRFSAERPKGSFSTLEIQRTEQGDSAMYLCASSFQLAGTDTQYFGPGTRLTVL.

The V and J genes are TRBV25-1 and TRBJ2-7; as DNA is missing, the TRBD1 call by TCRdb cannot be tested. Germline CDR1 MGHDK, CDR2 SYGVNS. The CDR3 runs to 14 residues. CDR3 sequence reads: CASTHFPPAYEQYF.

The gene calls are TRBV12-3 or TRBV12-4 and TRBJ2-5; TCRdb picks TRBD1, but there is no DNA to check that call. The CDR3 extends over 14 amino acids. The CDR3 spells CASSFYGGAKTQYF.

The chain is built from TRBV7-9 and TRBJ2-3; TCRdb reports TRBD1, a call that lacks DNA to check it against. The CDR3 has 15 residues. Germline CDR1 and CDR2: SEHNR and FQNEAQ (reference sequence). CDR3 sequence: CASSPRGFRTDTQYF.

J is TRBJ2-1 and V is TRBV12-3 or TRBV12-4. CDR3 size: 15 residues. The CDR3 is CASSLRLSSYNEQFF.

The chain has TRBV12-3 or TRBV12-4 and TRBJ2-1. The CDR3 length is 11 residues. The CDR3 is CASRDYNEQFF.

This chain joins TRBV4-1 and TRBJ2-5; the TCRdb call, TRBD2, lacks DNA for checking. This CDR3 region has 16 residues. Germline-derived CDR1 and CDR2 are MGHRA and YSYEKL. CDR3 sequence: CASSQLGLAIPGTQYF.

CDR3 region: CASSPIEVSQAYTEAFF. The gene calls are TRBV18 and TRBJ1-1; TCRdb names TRBD1, which stays unverified in the absence of DNA. The CDR3 is 17 residues long. Germline-derived CDR1 and CDR2 are KGHSH and LQKENI.

The rearrangement links TRBV20-1 to TRBJ2-1; TCRdb gives TRBD2 as the D gene, but with no DNA this cannot be confirmed. CDR3 size: 12 residues. CDR1 is DFQATT and CDR2 is SNEGSKA in the germline V gene (reference sequence). This CDR3 reads CSAESGSDEQFF.

This chain's CDR3 is CASSLWAGGRETQYF. V gene TRBV5-1 combines with J gene TRBJ2-5; TCRdb indicates TRBD2, and absent DNA this call remains unverified. This CDR3 has 15 amino acids. In germline, CDR1 is SGHRS, CDR2 YFSETQ.

The chain combines TRBV4-2 with TRBJ2-7; TCRdb indicates TRBD2, and absent DNA this call remains unverified. This CDR3 contains 18 residues. Germline assignment: CDR1 LGHNA and CDR2 YNFKEQ. CDR3 sequence reads: CASSQDSAGNHIPYEQYF.

The chain combines TRBV7-2 with TRBJ1-2; TCRdb proposes TRBD1, but this gene call is untestable without DNA. The CDR3 spans 16 residues. Germline V CDR1 and CDR2: SGHTA, FQGNSA. CDR3 region: CASSKQRVTGNYGYTF.

The V and J genes are TRBV7-2 and TRBJ1-6; TCRdb's D gene call, TRBD1, goes unchecked for lack of DNA. The germline V gene encodes CDR1 SGHTA and CDR2 FQGNSA. The CDR3 runs 17 residues. The CDR3 protein is CASSAGQGSSYNSPLHF.